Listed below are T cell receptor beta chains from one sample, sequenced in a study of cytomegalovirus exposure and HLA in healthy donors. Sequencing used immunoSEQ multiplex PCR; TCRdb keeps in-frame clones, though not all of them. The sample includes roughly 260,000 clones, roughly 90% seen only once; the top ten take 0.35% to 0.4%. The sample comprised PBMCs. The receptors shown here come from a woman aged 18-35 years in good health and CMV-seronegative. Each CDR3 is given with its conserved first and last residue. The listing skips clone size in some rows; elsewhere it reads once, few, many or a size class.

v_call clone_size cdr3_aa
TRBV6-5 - CASSYSTGHLTYEQYF
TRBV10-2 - CASNPGEGGDHLTQYF
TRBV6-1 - CASSIQGSSNYGYTF
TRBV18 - CASSPRAGGADQPQHF
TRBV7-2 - CASSREGAAIEAFF
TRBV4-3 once CASSQDWREREKLFF
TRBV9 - CASSASSSGGAWETQYF
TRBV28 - CASSKQPHQPQHF
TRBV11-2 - CASSTNRGPTWYEQYF
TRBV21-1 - CASSKAVGTGGPLSYEQYF
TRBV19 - CASMGTGDYEQYF
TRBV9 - CASSVRDNLNSPLHF
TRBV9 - CASSKTSVPKETQYF
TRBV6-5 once CASSYSGGRGNTIYF
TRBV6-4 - CASKEGLNTEAFF
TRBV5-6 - CASSGQDRGLLHEQYF
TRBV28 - CASSLTKTGELFF
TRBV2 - CASSGQGNYGYTF
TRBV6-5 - CASNNRQGSGYEQYF
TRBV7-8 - CASSLALTGISALHF
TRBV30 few CAWRGGIYYGYTF
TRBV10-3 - CAISVYGTDEYEQYF
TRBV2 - CASSGPGFYEQYF
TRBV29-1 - CSVEDDRYDQMNTEAFF
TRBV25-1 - CASSELFADTQYF
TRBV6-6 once CASSYVAGGPNEQFF
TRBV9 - CASSVVSLAPTTDTQYF
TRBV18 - CASSPLAGQVVANEQFF
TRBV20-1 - CSARDGYEQYF
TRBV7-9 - CASSMGTEYPYEQYF
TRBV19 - CASSNDRASEQYF
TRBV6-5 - CATGLDQETQYF
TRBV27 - CASSLGGSYEQYF
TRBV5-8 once CASSQGQGLNTEAFF
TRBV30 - CAWSPGINQPQHF
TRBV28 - CASSPGQGLTYGYTF
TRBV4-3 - CASSQNYDRVSPLHF
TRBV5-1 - CASSLRQANTGELFF
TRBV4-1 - CASSQPTSGGAHEQFF
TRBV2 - CASSEVKTGIGYTF
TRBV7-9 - CASSLVPGNSGNTIYF
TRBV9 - CASSAFGGDNEQFF
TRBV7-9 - CASSLVGQITGELFF
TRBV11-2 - CASSSLGQVNTGELFF